This entry describes one T cell receptor (beta chain). Its target antigen remains unknown. No base-level quality is on record; no much larger clone is a single base apart. The data are from a study of T cell responses to AZD1222 COVID-19 vaccine (TCRdb year 2021). Background for the entire study: AZD1222 recipients with second doses at about 4 weeks or about 12 weeks were pooled, because spike-specific TCR depth and breadth did not differ between schedules. A total of just over 230 trial participants underwent TCR sequencing, of whom 207 received two doses of AZD1222 and about 25 received two doses of the MenACWY control vaccine. Trial participants were enrolled by age into 18-55, 56-69 and 70-plus year subgroups, with around 140, 26 and 57 TCR-sequenced participants respectively.

Broader findings and caveats from the paper: Spike-specific TCR breadth and depth rose significantly after two AZD1222 doses compared with day 0 and with MenACWY recipients. Conclusions about previously exposed vaccinees were limited because only five to seven AZD1222 recipients were SARS-CoV-2 seropositive at baseline. In the small 56-69-year group, the increase in depth fell short of significance, most likely because of low power. Nearly half of unique spike-specific TCRs reportedly recognized epitopes outside regions mutated in the B.1.351 and B.1.1.7 variants. The whole spike protein was spanned by vaccine-associated CD4 TCRs, and dominant responses were seen in regions 160-218 and 743-854. Most participants were white British and females outnumbered males, and the authors suggested that clonal diversity may have been underestimated. Because no day 14 peak-response samples were available, repertoires were characterized only after the peak T cell response.

The CDR3 regions of human TCRbeta chains were subjected to immunosequencing. In the source study's methods: Repertoire TCRs were checked for matches against a reference library of SARS-CoV-2-specific TCRs that had been generated using the MIRA antigen-specificity platform. Breadth was defined as the fraction of unique TCRs that were SARS-CoV-2-associated, and depth was defined as the fraction of total T cells that were SARS-CoV-2-associated. Using the MIRA data, every spike-specific TCR was mapped to the spike region that the TCR reacted to and assigned to either a CD4 or a CD8 class. Log10-transformed breadth and depth values were compared by one-way ANOVA with Sidak's multiple comparisons tests. In its TCRdb copy, this immuneACCESS table keeps in-frame sequences only and misses some clones. Where compared with another copy, unresolved V genes explain less than half of these, and the others have no known cause. That table gives V, J and clone size, and the DNA gave D and trimming. Present in this sample are about 140,000 clones, 85% to 90% of which were seen just once. Clones ranked in the top ten supply under 2.5% of the sample.

The time point tag for this specimen amounts to: baseline before first vaccination. Samples from vaccinated people were obtained from the UK trials COV001 and COV002, which included a single-blind randomized controlled phase 2/3 trial of AZD1222 (ChAdOx1 nCoV-19) in healthy adults. For TCRbeta chain sequencing, PBMC samples from trial participants were taken at day 0 and at day 28 after the second dose. The CDR3 contains 16 residues, cysteine and phenylalanine counted. Solely the CDR3 DNA is kept, with 48 bases framed from the first base. CDR1 and CDR2 are read off the germline V gene as KGHSH and LQKENI. The trim is 3 bases for V and 10 bases for J, with a gap of 19 bases between the germline ends.

The specimen comprised peripheral blood, sampled on day 0 of AZD1222 vaccination. The clonotype was recovered from an adult in good health. The V gene is TRBV18 and the J gene is TRBJ1-6, with the D gene not confidently named. This receptor carries the CDR3 CASSPDMALVGSPLHF. Read as DNA, the sequence is TGTGCCAGCTCACCCGATATGGCGCTAGTAGGGTCACCCCTCCACTTT.